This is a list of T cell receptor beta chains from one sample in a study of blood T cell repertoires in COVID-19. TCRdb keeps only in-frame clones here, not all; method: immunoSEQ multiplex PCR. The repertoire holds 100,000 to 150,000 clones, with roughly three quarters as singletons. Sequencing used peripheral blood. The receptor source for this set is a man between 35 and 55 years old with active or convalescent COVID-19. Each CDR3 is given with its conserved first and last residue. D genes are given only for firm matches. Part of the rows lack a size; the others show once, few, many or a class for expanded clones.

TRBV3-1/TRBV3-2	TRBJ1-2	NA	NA	TGTGCCAGCACTCAGGGGTCTCGGCCGGGCTATGGCTACACCTTC	CASTQGSRPGYGYTF
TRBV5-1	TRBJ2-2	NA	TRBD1	TGCGCCAGCAGCCTAGGACAGGGAAGTGGCACCGGGGAGCTGTTTTTT	CASSLGQGSGTGELFF
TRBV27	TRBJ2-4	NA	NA	TGTGCCAGCAGTTTCATGGAGGGAAGCATTCAGTACTTC	CASSFMEGSIQYF
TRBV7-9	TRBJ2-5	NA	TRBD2	TGTGCCAGCAGCCCCTTTGGTAGCGGGAGCATGGTTCAAGAGACCCAGTACTTC	CASSPFGSGSMVQETQYF
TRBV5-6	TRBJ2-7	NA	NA	TGTGCCAGCAGCCATACTAGTAACGAGCAGTACTTC	CASSHTSNEQYF
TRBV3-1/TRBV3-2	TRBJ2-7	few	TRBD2	TGTGCCAGCAGCCAAGGGCGGGGGACTAGCGCCGATAGGTACTTC	CASSQGRGTSADRYF
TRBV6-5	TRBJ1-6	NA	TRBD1	TGTGCCAGCAGTTACACCCAGGGGGTCAATTCACCCCTCCACTTT	CASSYTQGVNSPLHF
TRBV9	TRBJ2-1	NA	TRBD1	TGTGCCAGCAGCGCACAGGGACAGCAAGACAATGAGCAGTTCTTC	CASSAQGQQDNEQFF
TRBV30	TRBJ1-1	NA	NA	TGTGCCTGGAGTGATCCCCCCCCGGCTGAAGCTTTCTTT	CAWSDPPPAEAFF
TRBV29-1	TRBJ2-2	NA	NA	TGCAGCGTTGAAGATCCAGGGCAGAACACCGGGGAGCTGTTTTTT	CSVEDPGQNTGELFF
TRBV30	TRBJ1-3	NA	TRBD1	TGTGCCTGGAGTGGAGGGACAGGCCGATCTGGAAACACCATATATTTT	CAWSGGTGRSGNTIYF
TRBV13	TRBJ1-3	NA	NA	TGTGCCAGCAGCTTAGAGGTCGAGGGGGCTGGAAACACCATATATTTT	CASSLEVEGAGNTIYF
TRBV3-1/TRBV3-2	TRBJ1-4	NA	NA	TGTGCCAGCAGCGCTCTACAGGGAACTAATGAAAAACTGTTTTTT	CASSALQGTNEKLFF
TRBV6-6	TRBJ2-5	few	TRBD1	TGTGCCAGCAGCCTTCCAGGGGGCGGGGAGACCCAGTACTTC	CASSLPGGGETQYF
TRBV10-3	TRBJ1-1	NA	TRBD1	TGTGCCAACAGACAGGGAGGGGACACTGAAGCTTTCTTT	CANRQGGDTEAFF
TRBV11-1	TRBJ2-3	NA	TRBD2	TGTGCCAGCAGCTCCCTAGCGGGAGGGGGTACAGATACGCAGTATTTT	CASSSLAGGGTDTQYF
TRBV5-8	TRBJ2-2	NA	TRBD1	TGTGCCAGCAGCGACTGGACAGGGGGCTCGAACACCGGGGAGCTGTTTTTT	CASSDWTGGSNTGELFF
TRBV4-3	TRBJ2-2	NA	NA	TGCGCCACAGAGCCCTCCCCCGACTGGCCCGGGGAGCTGTTTTTT	CATEPSPDWPGELFF
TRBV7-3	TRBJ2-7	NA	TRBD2	TGTGCCAGCAGCTTAGGCGGGGGGGCCTACGAGCAGTACTTC	CASSLGGGAYEQYF
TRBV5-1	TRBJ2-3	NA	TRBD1	TGCGCCAGCCTGCTCAGGGGGTTTTCCACAGATACGCAGTATTTT	CASLLRGFSTDTQYF
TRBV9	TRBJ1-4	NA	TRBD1	TGTGCCAGCAGCCCCGCCGGGACAGGGGGTATAAAAACTAATGAAAAACTGTTTTTT	CASSPAGTGGIKTNEKLFF
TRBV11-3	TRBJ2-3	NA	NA	TGTGCCAGCAGCTTAGATCTTCCCGGGACTCATGAACGGCCAGATACGCAGTATTTT	CASSLDLPGTHERPDTQYF
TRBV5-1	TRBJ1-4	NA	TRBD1	TGCGCCAGCAGCTCGACAGGGGGGGATGAAAAACTGTTTTTT	CASSSTGGDEKLFF
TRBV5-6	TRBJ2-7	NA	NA	TGTGCCAGCAGCTTGGGGGTCGGGAATCGGGAGCAGTACTTC	CASSLGVGNREQYF
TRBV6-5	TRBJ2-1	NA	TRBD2	TGTGCCAGCAGTTACTCGACCACTAGCGGGGAGGAGTTCTTC	CASSYSTTSGEEFF
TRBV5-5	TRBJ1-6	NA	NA	TGTGCCAGCAGCCCCGCGGAGGTGGCCTCCCTTACTAATTCACCCCTCCACTTT	CASSPAEVASLTNSPLHF
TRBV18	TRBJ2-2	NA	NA	TGTGCCAGCTCACCAGACACAGGGAGCACCGGGGAGCTGTTTTTT	CASSPDTGSTGELFF
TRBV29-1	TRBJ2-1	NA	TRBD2	TGCAGCGTTGATCTGGCGGGAGGGCCGGTTGAGCAGTTCTTC	CSVDLAGGPVEQFF
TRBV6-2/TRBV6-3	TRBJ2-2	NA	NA	TGTGCCAGCAGCCCTGGGCATAACACCGGGGAGCTGTTTTTT	CASSPGHNTGELFF
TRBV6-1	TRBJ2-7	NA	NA	TGTGCCAGCAGTGAAGGCGGAAGGCAGTACTTC	CASSEGGRQYF
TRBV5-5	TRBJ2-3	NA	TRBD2	TGTGCCAGCAGCTTGGGGACTAGCGGGAACACAGATACGCAGTATTTT	CASSLGTSGNTDTQYF
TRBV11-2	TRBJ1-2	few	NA	TGTGCCAGCAGCTTAGCGACAGAGAGTGAGAGGACCTTC	CASSLATESERTF
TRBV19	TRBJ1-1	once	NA	TGTGCCAGTAGCGTTAGGGGGAACACTGAAGCTTTCTTT	CASSVRGNTEAFF
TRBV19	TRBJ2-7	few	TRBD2	TGTGCCAGTTCCCTCCGCCGAGGGGAGGGATACGAGCAGTACTTC	CASSLRRGEGYEQYF
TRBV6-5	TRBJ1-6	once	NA	TGTGCCAGCAGTTACTCCCAGGGGAATTCACCCCTCCACTTT	CASSYSQGNSPLHF
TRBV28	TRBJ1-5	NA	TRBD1	TGTGCCAGCAGTTTATGGCCGGCGGCAGGGGGACCGAGACATTTT	CASSLWPAAGGPRHF
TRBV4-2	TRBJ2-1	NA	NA	TGTGCCAGCAGCCTACCCCCAGGTAGTCTTTACAATGAGCAGTTCTTC	CASSLPPGSLYNEQFF
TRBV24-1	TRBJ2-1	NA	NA	TGTGCCACCAGTGACCCCGAGGAGCAGTTCTTC	CATSDPEEQFF
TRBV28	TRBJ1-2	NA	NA	TGTGCCAGCAGTTTTCTGGACAGCAAAGCCCTTAGCTATGGCTACACCTTC	CASSFLDSKALSYGYTF
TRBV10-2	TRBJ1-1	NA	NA	TGCGCCAGCACCCCCCCCGACTGGAACACTGAAGCTTTCTTT	CASTPPDWNTEAFF
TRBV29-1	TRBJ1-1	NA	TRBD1	TGCAGCGTAAAGACAGGGGGGTCTGGCACTGAAGCTTTCTTT	CSVKTGGSGTEAFF
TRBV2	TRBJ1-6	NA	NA	TGTGCCAGCAGTTACAGGGACCTCTTAAATTCACCCCTCCACTTT	CASSYRDLLNSPLHF
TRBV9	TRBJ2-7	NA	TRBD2	TGTGCCAGCAGCGTAGGCGGGAGTTCCTACGAGCAGTACTTC	CASSVGGSSYEQYF
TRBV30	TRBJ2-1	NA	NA	TGTGCCTGGAGTAAAGGCATGAGTAGCGTGAATGAGCAGTTCTTC	CAWSKGMSSVNEQFF
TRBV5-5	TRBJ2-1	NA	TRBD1	TGTGCCAGCAGCAGGCCGGGACAGGTTGCGGTTGAGCAGTTCTTC	CASSRPGQVAVEQFF